This T cell receptor (beta chain) was retrieved from a study of blood T cells in healthy people across ages. Overall study results and limits: Unknown CMV status may confound age-related changes in expanded clones. Whereas aged donors had fewer naive CD4+ cells, long-lived donors had more of them and higher diversity.

This clonotype came up a few times. Its antigen is unidentified. Germline V CDR1 and CDR2: LNHNV, YYDKDF (reference sequence). The CDR3 contains 15 residues. Losses at the gene ends were 4 bases for V and 4 bases for J; bases not matched to a gene: 8. A second PCR of 7 to 11 cycles used a sample-barcoded 5' primer and a J-beta primer mix. Every sample produced at least 3 million CDR3-containing paired-end reads. Each CDR3 protein is one row after TCRdb ran MiXCR on the 5' RACE reads. The table lists some 760,000 distinct CDR3 sequences, 20% to 30% of them singletons. The same specimen was also included in a second study, on T cells of mothers and their children.

This chain joins TRBV15 and TRBJ1-1; 8 bases agree with TRBD1. The clonotype was recovered from a boy under 18 in good health. Sequencing was done on a sample of blood. CDR3 in DNA: TGTGCCACCAGCAAACCCGGACAGGGTGTCACTGAAGCTTTCTTT. Amino acid sequence: CATSKPGQGVTEAFF.